This is a list of T cell receptor beta chains from one sample in a study of blood T cell repertoires in COVID-19. TCRdb's table, derived via immunoSEQ multiplex PCR, lists solely in-frame clones and lacks some. The data hold approximately 100,000 clones, with about 85% observed a single time. Source material: peripheral blood. The origin of the receptors is a human donor in a cohort sampled during active COVID-19. Each CDR3 is given with its conserved first and last residue. The D gene is left open where the match is weak. The listing skips clone size in some rows; elsewhere it reads once, few, many or a size class.

TRBV28	-	TRBJ1-5	few	14	TGTGCCAGCAGTACCCACAGTACGAATCAGCCCCAGCATTTT	CASSTHSTNQPQHF
TRBV18	TRBD1	TRBJ1-1	few	15	TGTGCCAGCTCACCACCTGGACAGGGGCGCACTGAAGCTTTCTTT	CASSPPGQGRTEAFF
TRBV6-2/TRBV6-3	-	TRBJ2-1	-	11	TGTGCCAGCAGTCTAGCGCATGAGCAGTTCTTC	CASSLAHEQFF
TRBV2	-	TRBJ2-6	-	14	TGTGCCAGCAAAGACAGCTCAGGGGCCAACGTCCTGACTTTC	CASKDSSGANVLTF
TRBV9	-	TRBJ2-2	-	14	TGTGCCAGCAGCGTAGGGCAGAACACCGGGGAGCTGTTTTTT	CASSVGQNTGELFF
TRBV19	-	TRBJ1-2	once	13	TGTGCCAGTAGTATAGATCCGGACTATGGCTACACCTTC	CASSIDPDYGYTF
TRBV5-1	-	TRBJ2-5	-	14	TGCGCCAGCTGTCCAGGGGTCCCCCAAGAGACCCAGTACTTC	CASCPGVPQETQYF
TRBV18	-	TRBJ2-7	-	14	TGTGCCAGCTCACCACCGACAGCCCGATACGAGCAGTACTTC	CASSPPTARYEQYF
TRBV18	TRBD1	TRBJ1-5	-	14	TGTGCCAGCTCACCGGGACAGAACAATCAGCCCCAGCATTTT	CASSPGQNNQPQHF
TRBV7-8	TRBD1	TRBJ1-1	-	20	TGTGCCAGCAGCTTAGCGACTTTAACAGGGGGGAGGTTACGAGCCACTGAAGCTTTCTTT	CASSLATLTGGRLRATEAFF